This TCR beta chain was sequenced during a study of CD8+ T cells in alopecia areata. Trimming stripped 3 bases from V and 8 bases from J, with 10 bases between. The CDR3 consists of 11 residues. Germline assignment: CDR1 SQVTM and CDR2 ANQGSEA. Specified treatment: oral pan-JAK inhibitor, 5-10 mg twice daily. Details on this clone: Its antigen remains unidentified.

It was cDNA, reverse transcribed from extracted RNA, that served as the sequencing template. Using immunoSEQ multiplex PCR, the repertoire was profiled, and TCRdb retains in-frame clones only, with some absent. The sample holds roughly 220,000 clones, roughly 66% seen once. Study results and caveats: Scalp clonality, together with expanded CD8+ clones among the top 100, fell significantly with tofacitinib. Normal-skin resident alphabeta T cells also appear among scalp sample sequences. Under tofacitinib, numerous expanded lesional clonotypes remained detectable in scalp and blood.

This TCR was recovered from a human donor with alopecia areata. The specimen comprised CD4+ T cells sorted from blood, sampled between weeks 43 and 45, from a patient treated with tofacitinib. The chain employs TRBV29-1 and TRBJ1-2; D gene uncertain. Here the CDR3 reads CSVDSGLGYTF. As DNA, the CDR3 is TGCAGCGTTGATTCGGGGTTGGGCTACACCTTC.